These T cell receptor beta chains were read from a single sample in a study of control samples from healthy donors and cancer patients. Produced via immunoSEQ multiplex PCR; TCRdb's table is partial and in-frame only. The sample lists roughly 120,000 clones, under 95% occurring once. Source material: PBMCs. The receptors derive from a man in his fifties or sixties with head and neck cancer. Each CDR3 is given with its conserved first and last residue. The D gene is left open where the match is weak. Size is stated for part of the rows, as once, few or many counts, or as a class when the clone is expanded.

D gene,V gene,J gene,clone size,CDR3 DNA,CDR3 protein
TRBD2,TRBV10-2,TRBJ2-7,-,TGCGCCAGCATAAGTCTAGCGGGGGCGAACGAGCAGTACTTC,CASISLAGANEQYF
-,TRBV30,TRBJ1-1,-,TGTGCCTACACACCCGGCAGCACTGAAGCTTTCTTT,CAYTPGSTEAFF
TRBD1,TRBV19,TRBJ1-5,-,TGTGCCAGTAGTCTCGACAGGGGCGCGAGGCAGCCCCAGCATTTT,CASSLDRGARQPQHF
-,TRBV5-4,TRBJ2-7,-,TGTGCCAGCAGCTTGGGGGGAACCTACGAGCAGTACTTC,CASSLGGTYEQYF
-,TRBV18,TRBJ1-1,-,TGTGCCAGCTCCACCGGGGGGAACACTGAAGCTTTCTTT,CASSTGGNTEAFF
TRBD1,TRBV18,TRBJ1-1,once,TGTGCCAGCTCTCAGACAGGGGCTGAAGCTTTCTTT,CASSQTGAEAFF
TRBD1,TRBV11-2,TRBJ1-2,-,TGTGCCAGCAGCTTAGCAGGGGGAGACTATGGCTACACCTTC,CASSLAGGDYGYTF
TRBD2,TRBV5-4,TRBJ2-6,once,TGTGCCAGCAGCCGGTCCAGCGGGGGGTACTCTGGGGCCAACGTCCTGACTTTC,CASSRSSGGYSGANVLTF
TRBD2,TRBV7-9,TRBJ2-1,-,TGTGCCAGCAGCTCCTGGCGGGGGGGCCTCAATGAGCAGTTCTTC,CASSSWRGGLNEQFF
TRBD1,TRBV11-2,TRBJ1-2,-,TGTGCCAGCAGCTCATTAGGGGACAGCTCCTATGGCTACACCTTC,CASSSLGDSSYGYTF
-,TRBV7-2,TRBJ1-3,-,TGTGCCAGCAGCCTGGCCCCGGGACACTCCCTTGGAAACACCATATATTTT,CASSLAPGHSLGNTIYF
-,TRBV5-1,TRBJ1-1,-,TGCGCCAGCAGCTTAAGCACTGAAGCTTTCTTT,CASSLSTEAFF
TRBD2,TRBV6-5,TRBJ2-7,-,TGTGCCAGCAGCCCCGGGGGTAGCGGGGCTGATGAGCAGTACTTC,CASSPGGSGADEQYF
-,TRBV12-3/TRBV12-4,TRBJ1-6,-,TGTGCCAGCAGTTTCTCAGGGCCACCCCTCCACTTT,CASSFSGPPLHF
-,TRBV5-8,TRBJ2-3,-,TGTGCCAGCAGCCCCGAACCAGGAGCCACAGATACGCAGTATTTT,CASSPEPGATDTQYF
TRBD1,TRBV28,TRBJ1-4,-,TGTGCCAGCAGTAACCCCGGGACAGGGAAGGAAAAACTGTTTTTT,CASSNPGTGKEKLFF
-,TRBV4-2,TRBJ2-3,-,TGTGCCAGCAGCCTTACTAGCACAGATACGCAGTATTTT,CASSLTSTDTQYF
TRBD2,TRBV15,TRBJ2-1,once,TGTGCCACCAGCAGAGGGACGGGGGGGGCCGGGATTGAGCAGTTCTTC,CATSRGTGGAGIEQFF
-,TRBV5-5,TRBJ1-2,once,TGTGCCAGCAACCTAGGGGACTATGGCTACACCTTC,CASNLGDYGYTF
-,TRBV19,TRBJ1-6,once,TGTGCCAGTAGTTTCAACGGTGGAAATTCACCCCTCCACTTT,CASSFNGGNSPLHF
TRBD1,TRBV7-8,TRBJ1-1,-,TGTGCCAGCAGCCCTGGGACAGGGGGCGAGACCACTGAAGCTTTCTTT,CASSPGTGGETTEAFF
-,TRBV6-6,TRBJ1-1,-,TGTGCCAGCACCTCACGAGAGGGAGGGCCCCTGGGTTTCTTT,CASTSREGGPLGFF
TRBD1,TRBV18,TRBJ2-7,-,TGTGCCAGCTCGTGGACAGGGGACTACGAGCAGTACTTC,CASSWTGDYEQYF
TRBD1,TRBV30,TRBJ1-1,-,TGTGCCTGGACCAGGACAGGGGGGGGTGAAGCTTTCTTT,CAWTRTGGGEAFF
-,TRBV7-8,TRBJ2-7,-,TGTGCCAGCAGCTTAGTAGGGACGGATCTTACGAGTCAGTACTTC,CASSLVGTDLTSQYF
-,TRBV27,TRBJ2-7,-,TGTGCCAGCAGTTTAGCGGGGGCAACTAGCTACGAGCAGTACTTC,CASSLAGATSYEQYF
TRBD1,TRBV7-2,TRBJ2-3,once,TGTGCCAGCCGCTTGAGGGGGCAGGGAGAAGATACGCAGTATTTT,CASRLRGQGEDTQYF
TRBD2,TRBV29-1,TRBJ2-5,-,TGCAGCGCCCGGACTAGCGGGAAGCAAGAGACCCAGTACTTC,CSARTSGKQETQYF
-,TRBV7-9,TRBJ1-6,-,TGTGCCAGCAGCTTCAAGGGGGTCGACAATTCACCCCTCCACTTT,CASSFKGVDNSPLHF
-,TRBV3-1/TRBV3-2,TRBJ2-2,-,TGTGCCAGCAGCCAATCCGGGGAGCTGTTTTTT,CASSQSGELFF
TRBD1,TRBV18,TRBJ2-7,-,TGTGCCAGCTCCATTCCAGGGACAGGGCCCAACGAGCAGTACTTC,CASSIPGTGPNEQYF
-,TRBV7-9,TRBJ1-2,-,TGTGCCAGCAGCTTGGCAGGGTGGGGCGCTACTAACTATGGCTACACCTTC,CASSLAGWGATNYGYTF
TRBD1,TRBV7-9,TRBJ2-7,once,TGTGCCAGCAGCTTAGGTCCCGACAGGGGGAGGGACGAGCAGTACTTC,CASSLGPDRGRDEQYF
TRBD2,TRBV5-1,TRBJ2-2,-,TGCGCCAGCAGCTTGGTAGCGGGGTGGTCGAACACCGGGGAGCTGTTTTTT,CASSLVAGWSNTGELFF
TRBD1,TRBV7-2,TRBJ1-4,-,TGTGCCAGCAGCTGGGACAGGGAAGATGAAAAACTGTTTTTT,CASSWDREDEKLFF
-,TRBV30,TRBJ2-4,-,TGTGCCTGGAGTCCAGCGCAGGCCAAAAACATTCAGTACTTC,CAWSPAQAKNIQYF
TRBD2,TRBV4-2,TRBJ2-5,-,TGTGCCAGCAGGAGCTTAGCGGGGGGGGGCGAGACCCAGTACTTC,CASRSLAGGGETQYF
TRBD1,TRBV20-1,TRBJ2-1,-,TGCAGTGCTAGATACCGGGACAGGGGATTCTTC,CSARYRDRGFF
-,TRBV4-2,TRBJ1-4,few,TGTGCCAGCAGCCAAGAACTGTCCCTAACTAATGAAAAACTGTTTTTT,CASSQELSLTNEKLFF
-,TRBV7-2,TRBJ2-2,-,TGTGCCAGCAGCTTTCGTCTCCTGCCAAACACCGGGGAGCTGTTTTTT,CASSFRLLPNTGELFF
-,TRBV18,TRBJ1-5,-,TGTGCCAGCTCTAAAACGAGCGGGGGTCAGCCCCAGCATTTT,CASSKTSGGQPQHF
-,TRBV4-3,TRBJ1-4,-,TGCGCCAGCAGTCAAGAAGGACATCCTAATGAAAAACTGTTTTTT,CASSQEGHPNEKLFF
TRBD1,TRBV6-5,TRBJ1-1,-,TGTGCCAGCAGTTCGGGACAGCAGCTGTACACTGAAGCTTTCTTT,CASSSGQQLYTEAFF
TRBD2,TRBV6-1,TRBJ2-3,-,TGTGCCAGCAGTGAAGGGGGCGGGGGTAATACGCAGTATTTT,CASSEGGGGNTQYF